The rows below give T cell receptor beta chains drawn from one sample of a study of Ad26.COV2.S vaccination and SARS-CoV-2 variants. The repertoire was sequenced with immunoSEQ multiplex PCR; TCRdb's copy has only in-frame clones and lacks some. In the table there are hundreds of thousands of clones, about nine tenths of which are singletons. The sample in question was peripheral blood, obtained in a trial of Ad26.COV2.S vaccine versus placebo. These receptors were taken from a person between 18 and 60 years old who received the Ad26.COV2.S COVID-19 vaccine or a placebo. The CDR3 runs from the conserved cysteine through the conserved F or W. D genes are given only for firm matches. Size is stated for part of the rows, as once, few or many counts, or as a class when the clone is expanded.

size: NA; J: TRBJ1-4; V: TRBV7-9; D: NA; CDR3: CASSERTMGGEKLFF; DNA: TGTGCCAGCAGCGAACGGACAATGGGCGGTGAAAAACTGTTTTTT
size: NA; J: TRBJ2-5; V: TRBV6-4; D: NA; CDR3: CASSVGLWETQYF; DNA: TGTGCCAGCAGTGTGGGGTTGTGGGAGACCCAGTACTTC
size: NA; J: TRBJ2-1; V: TRBV24-1; D: NA; CDR3: CATPVRALEQFF; DNA: TGTGCCACCCCCGTACGGGCCCTAGAGCAGTTCTTC
size: NA; J: TRBJ1-4; V: TRBV19; D: NA; CDR3: CASSKTGGKGELFF; DNA: TGTGCCAGTAGTAAGACAGGAGGAAAAGGCGAACTGTTTTTT
size: NA; J: TRBJ2-1; V: TRBV6-5; D: TRBD1; CDR3: CASSYRDRGPHHEQFF; DNA: TGTGCCAGCAGTTACAGAGACAGGGGACCCCATCATGAGCAGTTCTTC
size: NA; J: TRBJ1-1; V: TRBV6-5; D: NA; CDR3: CASSTGRNTEAFF; DNA: TGTGCCAGCAGTACAGGGCGGAACACTGAAGCTTTCTTT
size: NA; J: TRBJ2-7; V: TRBV30; D: TRBD2; CDR3: CAWSRASGGAKYEQYF; DNA: TGTGCCTGGAGTAGGGCTAGCGGGGGGGCTAAGTACGAGCAGTACTTC
size: NA; J: TRBJ1-1; V: TRBV27; D: NA; CDR3: CASSLFTGNTEAFF; DNA: TGTGCCAGCAGTTTATTTACAGGGAACACTGAAGCTTTCTTT
size: NA; J: TRBJ2-7; V: TRBV7-9; D: NA; CDR3: CASSLELYEQYF; DNA: TGTGCCAGCAGCTTAGAACTGTACGAGCAGTACTTC
size: few; J: TRBJ1-5; V: TRBV5-4; D: NA; CDR3: CASSSGGDSNQPQHF; DNA: TGTGCCAGCAGCTCGGGCGGTGACAGCAATCAGCCCCAGCATTTT
size: NA; J: TRBJ1-2; V: TRBV4-2; D: NA; CDR3: CASSQDTPYGYTF; DNA: TGTGCCAGCAGCCAAGATACCCCCTATGGCTACACCTTC
size: NA; J: TRBJ2-3; V: TRBV3-1/TRBV3-2; D: TRBD2; CDR3: CASSQELAGNTDTQYF; DNA: TGTGCCAGCAGCCAAGAGCTAGCGGGGAACACAGATACGCAGTATTTT
size: NA; J: TRBJ2-1; V: TRBV9; D: TRBD2; CDR3: CASAERGATNEQFF; DNA: TGTGCCAGCGCCGAGCGGGGGGCAACCAATGAGCAGTTCTTC
size: NA; J: TRBJ1-6; V: TRBV4-1; D: NA; CDR3: CASRWTVGRNSPLHF; DNA: TGCGCCAGCAGGTGGACAGTGGGTAGGAATTCACCCCTCCACTTT
size: NA; J: TRBJ2-6; V: TRBV30; D: NA; CDR3: CAWIRSSGANVLTF; DNA: TGTGCCTGGATCCGGAGCTCTGGGGCCAACGTCCTGACTTTC
size: NA; J: TRBJ2-3; V: TRBV7-6; D: TRBD2; CDR3: CASSFERGGGWDTQYF; DNA: TGTGCCAGCAGCTTCGAGCGGGGGGGCGGTTGGGATACGCAGTATTTT
size: NA; J: TRBJ1-2; V: TRBV12-3/TRBV12-4; D: NA; CDR3: CASSLTGYGYTF; DNA: TGTGCCAGCAGTTTAACCGGCTATGGCTACACCTTC
size: NA; J: TRBJ2-3; V: TRBV19; D: TRBD2; CDR3: CASSTSGSGGPTDTQYF; DNA: TGTGCCAGTAGTACGTCGGGTAGCGGGGGGCCCACAGACACGCAGTATTTT
size: NA; J: TRBJ2-7; V: TRBV5-1; D: TRBD1; CDR3: CASSLVVGQALGEQYF; DNA: TGCGCCAGCAGCTTGGTGGTGGGACAGGCTCTGGGCGAGCAGTACTTC
size: NA; J: TRBJ1-1; V: TRBV28; D: NA; CDR3: CASSLGPPQTRGTEAFF; DNA: TGTGCCAGCTCCTTGGGCCCCCCACAGACAAGGGGCACTGAAGCTTTCTTT
size: NA; J: TRBJ2-2; V: TRBV9; D: NA; CDR3: CASSVDRDSANTGELFF; DNA: TGTGCCAGCAGCGTAGATCGGGACTCCGCGAACACCGGGGAGCTGTTTTTT
size: NA; J: TRBJ2-1; V: TRBV2; D: NA; CDR3: CASRYPEGIEQFF; DNA: TGTGCCAGCAGGTATCCTGAGGGGATCGAGCAGTTCTTC
size: NA; J: TRBJ1-1; V: TRBV4-1; D: NA; CDR3: CASSQDKVTEAFF; DNA: TGCGCCAGCAGCCAAGATAAGGTAACTGAAGCTTTCTTT
size: NA; J: TRBJ2-5; V: TRBV5-1; D: NA; CDR3: CASTPGSTKETQYF; DNA: TGCGCCAGCACCCCCGGTAGCACCAAAGAGACCCAGTACTTC
size: NA; J: TRBJ1-5; V: TRBV5-1; D: TRBD1; CDR3: CASSSTGGRGAQHF; DNA: TGCGCCAGCAGTTCAACAGGGGGCCGAGGGGCCCAGCATTTT
size: NA; J: TRBJ1-1; V: TRBV6-1; D: NA; CDR3: CASSHRDIMNTEAFF; DNA: TGTGCCAGCAGCCACAGGGACATAATGAACACTGAAGCTTTCTTT
size: NA; J: TRBJ2-1; V: TRBV4-1; D: TRBD1; CDR3: CASSQITGTAVPSSYNEQFF; DNA: TGCGCCAGCAGCCAAATAACCGGGACAGCTGTACCATCCTCCTACAATGAGCAGTTCTTC
size: NA; J: TRBJ2-7; V: TRBV28; D: TRBD2; CDR3: CASSIAGGRTYEQYF; DNA: TGTGCCAGCAGTATTGCGGGGGGGCGTACCTACGAGCAGTACTTC
size: NA; J: TRBJ1-3; V: TRBV11-3; D: NA; CDR3: CASSTGSGNTIYF; DNA: TGTGCCAGCTCAACAGGGAGCGGAAACACCATATATTTT
size: NA; J: TRBJ2-1; V: TRBV3-1/TRBV3-2; D: NA; CDR3: CASTSRGHQFF; DNA: TGTGCCAGCACGTCCCGGGGCCACCAGTTCTTC
size: few; J: TRBJ2-2; V: TRBV10-2; D: TRBD2; CDR3: CASSERGGTGELFF; DNA: TGCGCCAGCAGTGAGCGGGGGGGCACCGGGGAGCTGTTTTTT
size: NA; J: TRBJ2-3; V: TRBV5-4; D: TRBD2; CDR3: CASRRAGGSTDTQYF; DNA: TGTGCCAGCAGGCGGGCGGGGGGTTCCACAGATACGCAGTATTTT
size: NA; J: TRBJ2-2; V: TRBV10-3; D: TRBD1; CDR3: CAISINDRAGELFF; DNA: TGTGCCATCAGCATTAACGACAGGGCCGGGGAGCTGTTTTTT
size: NA; J: TRBJ2-7; V: TRBV7-9; D: NA; CDR3: CASSLGPGSSYEQYF; DNA: TGTGCCAGCAGCTTAGGGCCAGGGAGCTCCTACGAGCAGTACTTC
size: NA; J: TRBJ2-1; V: TRBV14; D: NA; CDR3: CASSQQVLHNEQFF; DNA: TGTGCCAGCAGCCAACAGGTGCTCCACAATGAGCAGTTCTTC
size: NA; J: TRBJ1-6; V: TRBV19; D: TRBD1; CDR3: CASSLTGVDYNSPLHF; DNA: TGTGCCAGTAGTCTTACAGGGGTCGATTATAATTCACCCCTCCACTTT
size: NA; J: TRBJ1-2; V: TRBV7-8; D: NA; CDR3: CASSPSSGFGGYTF; DNA: TGTGCCAGCAGCCCTAGTTCAGGGTTTGGTGGCTACACCTTC
size: NA; J: TRBJ2-1; V: TRBV5-4; D: NA; CDR3: CASRETGRDYNEQFF; DNA: TGTGCCAGCAGAGAAACAGGGAGAGACTACAATGAGCAGTTCTTC
size: NA; J: TRBJ1-1; V: TRBV19; D: TRBD1; CDR3: CASSPDRGRTEAFF; DNA: TGTGCCAGTAGTCCGGACAGGGGGCGAACTGAAGCTTTCTTT
size: NA; J: TRBJ2-1; V: TRBV29-1; D: NA; CDR3: CSVGAGTRSSYNEQFF; DNA: TGCAGCGTTGGGGCCGGGACGAGGAGCTCCTACAATGAGCAGTTCTTC
size: NA; J: TRBJ1-6; V: TRBV6-1; D: NA; CDR3: CASSEAARGASPLHF; DNA: TGTGCCAGCAGTGAAGCGGCCAGGGGTGCTTCACCCCTCCACTTT
size: NA; J: TRBJ1-2; V: TRBV4-2; D: NA; CDR3: CASSQGGRDIGHYGYTF; DNA: TGTGCCAGCAGCCAAGGTGGCCGGGACATAGGGCACTATGGCTACACCTTC
size: NA; J: TRBJ1-2; V: TRBV6-4; D: NA; CDR3: CASSAKGWRGYTF; DNA: TGTGCCAGCAGTGCTAAGGGATGGCGTGGCTACACCTTC
size: once; J: TRBJ2-7; V: TRBV11-2; D: NA; CDR3: CASRAWEVEQYF; DNA: TGTGCCAGCCGAGCGTGGGAGGTGGAGCAGTACTTC
size: NA; J: TRBJ2-7; V: TRBV30; D: TRBD1; CDR3: CAWSLEQGAPYEQYF; DNA: TGTGCCTGGAGTTTAGAACAGGGGGCCCCATACGAGCAGTACTTC
size: few; J: TRBJ1-2; V: TRBV27; D: TRBD1; CDR3: CASSSVTGESLEDTF; DNA: TGTGCCAGCAGTTCCGTAACAGGGGAGAGTCTCGAAGACACCTTC
size: NA; J: TRBJ1-3; V: TRBV4-1; D: NA; CDR3: CASSYLVQTGNTIYF; DNA: TGCGCCAGCAGCTACCTGGTCCAGACTGGAAACACCATATATTTT
size: NA; J: TRBJ1-6; V: TRBV1; D: NA; CDR3: CTSSQDLGHPNSPLHF; DNA: TGCACCAGCAGCCAAGATCTAGGGCACCCAAATTCACCCCTCCACTTT
size: NA; J: TRBJ2-3; V: TRBV30; D: NA; CDR3: CAWSARSTSTDTQYF; DNA: TGTGCCTGGAGTGCGAGGTCAACTAGCACAGATACGCAGTATTTT
size: NA; J: TRBJ2-1; V: TRBV4-2; D: NA; CDR3: CASSQDRDGYNEQFF; DNA: TGTGCCAGCAGCCAAGATAGGGACGGGTACAATGAGCAGTTCTTC
size: NA; J: TRBJ1-5; V: TRBV5-4; D: NA; CDR3: CASSATPGASNQPQHF; DNA: TGTGCCAGCAGCGCGACTCCGGGAGCTAGCAATCAGCCCCAGCATTTT
size: NA; J: TRBJ1-1; V: TRBV7-3; D: NA; CDR3: CASSLNRSEAFF; DNA: TGTGCCAGCAGCTTAAACAGGTCGGAAGCTTTCTTT
size: NA; J: TRBJ1-2; V: TRBV4-2; D: TRBD1; CDR3: CASSPEQGVSYGYTF; DNA: TGTGCCAGCAGCCCAGAACAGGGGGTAAGCTATGGCTACACCTTC
size: once; J: TRBJ2-7; V: TRBV2; D: TRBD2; CDR3: CASSDSRGEGYEQYF; DNA: TGTGCCAGCAGCGACTCCCGGGGGGAGGGCTACGAGCAGTACTTC